This record looks at one T cell receptor beta chain sequence and its context. The study ran its PCR with 60 Vbeta and 13 Jbeta primers. Data came from immunoSEQ multiplex PCR; TCRdb stores just in-frame clones and leaves some out. The table has about 150,000 clones, roughly three quarters seen once. These data are taken from a study of cytomegalovirus exposure and HLA in healthy donors. This CDR3 has 15 amino acids. Germline CDR1 and CDR2: MNHEY and SMNVEV (reference sequence). V gave up 4 bases and J gave up 5 bases; unmatched junction bases: 3. Sequenced: PBMCs. The gene calls are TRBV27 and TRBJ2-7; 15 bases line up with TRBD2. This clonotype was obtained from a man aged 30 to 45 in good health and CMV-seropositive. The CDR3 reads CASSSGLAGGNEQYF. The CDR3 nucleotides read TGTGCCAGCAGTTCCGGACTAGCGGGAGGGAACGAGCAGTACTTC.